The T cell receptor (beta chain) under discussion was sequenced for a study of blood T cell repertoires in COVID-19. V dropped 2 bases and J dropped 10 bases, with 12 bases sitting between them. The CDR3 consists of 12 residues. The germline CDR1 and CDR2 sequences are PRHDT and FYEKMQ (reference sequence). Using immunoSEQ multiplex PCR, the repertoire was profiled, and TCRdb retains in-frame clones only, with some absent. The profile shows fewer than 500,000 clones, 70% to 90% of them singletons. The clonotype originates from a woman between 18 and 30 years old with acute COVID-19. The rearrangement joins TRBV13 to TRBJ2-7; no reliable D call. Source material: PBMCs or T cells enriched from blood (not recorded which). The CDR3 DNA sequence: TGTGCCAGCAGCTTAATGAGGTCCGCACAGTACTTC. Translating gives CASSLMRSAQYF. The full variable domain, in which reference TRBV13 and TRBJ2-7 provide the parts outside the CDR3, is AAGVIQSPRHLIKEKRETATLKCYPIPRHDTVYWYQQGPGQDPQFLISFYEKMQSDKGSIPDRFSAQQFSDYHSELNMSSLELGDSALYFCASSLMRSAQYFGPGTRLTVT.